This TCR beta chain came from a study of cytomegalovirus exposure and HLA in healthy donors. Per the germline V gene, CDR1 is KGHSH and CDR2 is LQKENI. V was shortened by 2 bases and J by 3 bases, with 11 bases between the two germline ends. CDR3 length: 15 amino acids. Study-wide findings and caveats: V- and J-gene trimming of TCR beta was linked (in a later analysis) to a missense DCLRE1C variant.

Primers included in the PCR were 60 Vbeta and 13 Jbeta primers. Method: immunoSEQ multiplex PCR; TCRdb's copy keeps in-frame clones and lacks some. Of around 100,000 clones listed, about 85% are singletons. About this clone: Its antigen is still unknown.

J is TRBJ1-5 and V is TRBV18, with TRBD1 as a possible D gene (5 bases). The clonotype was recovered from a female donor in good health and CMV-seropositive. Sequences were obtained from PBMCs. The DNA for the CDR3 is TGTGCCAGCTCACCAGATTCAGGGCACAATCAGCCCCAGCATTTT. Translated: CASSPDSGHNQPQHF. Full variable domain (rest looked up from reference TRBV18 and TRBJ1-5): NAGVMQNPRHLVRRRGQEARLRCSPMKGHSHVYWYRQLPEEGLKFMVYLQKENIIDESGMPKERFSAEFPKEGPSILRIQQVVRGDSAAYFCASSPDSGHNQPQHFGDGTRLSIL.